The following is a T cell receptor (beta chain) sequence with its context. Its antigen is not known. The record originates from a study of OX40 agonist ivuxolimab in advanced cancers. Study at large: Partial responses occurred in Three dose-escalation patients, one with hepatocellular carcinoma and two with cutaneous melanoma.

V lost 0 bases and J 7 bases, leaving 7 bases between the germline ends. This CDR3 comprises 13 residues. Germline V gene sequence: CDR1 SGHVS, CDR2 FQNEAQ. Study-wide points: Researchers report that CD8+ T cells had, on average, more expanded clones than CD4+. There was clonal expansion of CD4+ and CD8+ blood T cells by week 6 at 0.1 to 3.0 mg/kg. In the 0.1-3.0 mg/kg groups, partial responders showed among the lowest expansion.

Assay used: immunoSEQ multiplex PCR; TCRdb lists only in-frame clones, some missing. This table has about 25,000 clones, roughly 77% appearing once. Sample: CD4+ or CD8+ T cells sorted from blood, taken in a trial of the OX40 agonist ivuxolimab. The rearrangement joins TRBV7-8 to TRBJ2-1; D unclear. The clonotype comes from an adult with an advanced solid tumor such as melanoma, head and neck, liver or kidney cancer. The chain's CDR3 is CASSLARWNEQFF. The CDR3 coding sequence is TGTGCCAGCAGCTTAGCGAGGTGGAATGAGCAGTTCTTC. The complete variable domain, with remaining parts taken from reference TRBV7-8 and TRBJ2-1, reads GAGVSQSPRYKVAKRGQDVALRCDPISGHVSLFWYQQALGQGPEFLTYFQNEAQLDKSGLPSDRFFAERPEGSVSTLKIQRTQQEDSAVYLCASSLARWNEQFFGPGTRLTVL.